The present entry profiles one TCR beta chain with its context. Source study methods: Reference gene primer amplification yielded estimated nucleated cell counts. Assay used: immunoSEQ multiplex PCR; TCRdb lists only in-frame clones, some missing. That table gives V, J and clone size, and the DNA gave D and trimming. Among 200,000 to 300,000 clones listed, around four fifths were seen once. Trimming removed 6 bases at V and 6 bases at J, with 28 bases between. Germline CDR1 reads MDHEN; CDR2 reads SYDVKM. This CDR3 comprises 18 residues. This sample was taken from a study of blood T cell repertoires in COVID-19. About the research overall: Acute-phase and convalescent COVID-19 samples originated in the United States, Italy and Spain. T cells, B-cell-depleted T cells, or PBMCs supplied cDNA or gDNA.

This chain links TRBV28 with TRBJ2-3; D is possibly TRBD1 (5 bases). This TCR was sampled from an older woman with active or convalescent COVID-19. The sequencing sample was made of peripheral blood. CDR3 bases: TGTGCCAGCAGGGTTTTTCCTCCTCAGGGCCGCGCAGTCGATACGCAGTATTTT. Its translation is CASRVFPPQGRAVDTQYF.